These 14 T cell receptor beta chains originate from one sample sequenced in a study of molecular identifiers for immune sequencing clone quantification. TCRdb re-called the PCR reads with MiXCR, one entry per CDR3 protein. This sample has 600,000 to 650,000 distinct CDR3 sequences, with around 20% found just once. Source material: naive CD8+ T cells from blood, with Jurkat cell RNA spiked in. Described subset: FACS-sorted CD8+CD4-CCR7+CD45RA+ naive T cells. Receptors were obtained from a human donor in good health. Some libraries in this study had Jurkat cell RNA spiked in.

This clonotype was seen a handful of times. The rearrangement uses TRBV2 and TRBJ2-7; maybe TRBD2 (6 bases). This CDR3 is built from 12 residues. Trimming shortened V by 10 bases and J by 6 bases, and 16 bases separated the two germline ends. In germline, CDR1 is SNHLY, CDR2 FYNNEI. CDR3 DNA sequence: TGTGCCACGCGGGGTAAGGGGATCGAGCAGTACTTC. This encodes CATRGKGIEQYF.

As to this clonotype: At one end, the junction sequence differs from germline, possibly due to a read error. The chain combines TRBV4-3 with TRBJ2-1, with D possibly TRBD2 on 6 matching bases. Per germline, CDR1 LGHNA and CDR2 YSLEER. The CDR3 spans 12 residues. CDR3 region: CAGSRGYNEQFF. The DNA of the CDR3 is TGCGCCGGCAGCCGGGGGTACAATGAGCAGTTCTTC.

This clonotype has ten or more counts. The chain recombines TRBV27 with TRBJ2-7; D possibly corresponds to TRBD1 (5 bases). Between the trimmed V and J ends, which lost 8 bases and 12 bases, there was a span of 17 bases. Per germline, CDR1 MNHEY and CDR2 SMNVEV (reference sequence). The CDR3 sequence is 11 residues long. CDR3 DNA sequence: TGTGCCAGCCTCAGGGCCACAGTGATGTACTTC. Translation: CASLRATVMYF.

With regard to this clonotype: Possible read error: a much larger clone is one base away. In this CDR3 the conserved last residue, phenylalanine or tryptophan, is missing, so a read error is likely. The DNA is left out, because the CDR3 cannot be placed on it with certainty; the CDR3 is given as TCRdb lists it. This chain uses TRBV5-6 with TRBJ2-7; TRBD1 is the table's D call, not checked against the DNA. Inclusive of both ends, the CDR3 amounts to 14 amino acids. Per the germline V gene, CDR1 is SGHDT and CDR2 is YYEEEE. CDR3 in amino acids: CASSYEGTVSSKYL.

This clonotype was picked up a small number of times. CDR3 loop: CAWDPGSHNEQFF. DNA for the CDR3: TGTGCCTGGGACCCGGGATCCCACAATGAGCAGTTCTTC. The rearrangement joins TRBV30 to TRBJ2-1; D might be TRBD2 (5 bases). The CDR3 totals 13 residues. Trimming removed 5 bases at V and 5 bases at J, with 13 bases between. Germline CDR1 reads GTSNPN; CDR2 reads SVGIG (reference sequence).

This clonotype was seen just once. J is TRBJ2-2 and V is TRBV3-1; D assignment may be TRBD1 or TRBD2 (5 bases each). The V end lost 4 bases, the J end lost 1 base, and 10 bases lay between the germline ends. The CDR3 contains 15 residues. Germline V gene lookup returns CDR1 LGHDT and CDR2 YNNKEL (reference sequence). The CDR3 DNA is TGTGCCAGCAGCCTGGGACCCGGGAACACCGGGGAGCTGTTTTTT. Its translation is CASSLGPGNTGELFF.

This clonotype was counted a single time. With a much larger clone just one base away, this may be a read error. V and J are TRBV7-3 and TRBJ2-1; 16 positions match TRBD2. There are 18 residues in the CDR3. Germline V lookup: CDR1 SGHTA, CDR2 FQGTGA. V shed 4 bases, J shed 6 bases, and the junction held 9 bases outside the gene matches. The CDR3 DNA reads as TGTGCCAGCAGCTCGGGACTAGCGGGAGGGTCATACCCCAATGAGCAGTTCTTC. As protein: CASSSGLAGGSYPNEQFF.

The sample holds a few counts of this clonotype. The gene calls are TRBV7-9 and TRBJ1-2; D ambiguous. V lost 5 bases and J lost 7, with 14 bases in between. CDR1 and CDR2 from the germline V gene are SEHNR and FQNEAQ (reference sequence). This CDR3 is 13 amino acids long. CDR3 region: CASSPSTPFGYTF. The CDR3 DNA follows: TGTGCCAGCAGCCCATCCACGCCCTTTGGCTACACCTTC.

A single count supports this clonotype. A junction end diverges from the germline sequence, so it may reflect a read error. The J gene is TRBJ2-1, the V gene TRBV27; 8 bases are shared with TRBD2. Germline V gene data show CDR1 as MNHEY and CDR2 as SMNVEV (reference sequence). This CDR3 spans 15 amino acids. Here the CDR3 reads CASSLISGAYNEQLF. The CDR3 DNA reads TGTGCCAGCAGTTTAATTAGCGGGGCCTACAATGAGCAGCTCTTC.

The sample holds many counts of this clonotype. V is TRBV29-1 and J is TRBJ2-1; 7 bases agree with TRBD2. Germline V CDR1 and CDR2: SQVTM, ANQGSEA. The CDR3 has 10 amino acids. Trimming removed 7 bases from V and 16 bases from J; junction bases left unmatched: 10. The CDR3: CSAKRDLIFF. Here the CDR3 DNA reads TGCAGCGCTAAGCGGGACTTGATCTTCTTC.

This clonotype was found many times. The chain has TRBV7-9 and TRBJ2-5; D uncertain. CDR3 length equals 13 residues. Looked up from germline, CDR1 is SEHNR and CDR2 is FQNEAQ (reference sequence). Trimming took 3 bases from V and 2 from J, leaving 7 bases between them. The CDR3 is CASSFVGQETQYF. The CDR3 DNA follows: TGTGCCAGCAGCTTTGTAGGGCAAGAGACCCAGTACTTC.

This clonotype was seen many times. This rearrangement joins TRBV29-1 to TRBJ2-5; 8 positions agree with TRBD1. Germline V gene data show CDR1 as SQVTM and CDR2 as ANQGSEA. V gave up 1 base and J gave up 0 bases; unmatched junction bases: 19. The CDR3 length is 20 residues. CDR3 sequence (DNA): TGCAGCGTTGAAGGTCAGGGGGCGTTCCGGACGGTCAAGTACCAAGAGACCCAGTACTTC. This sequence encodes CSVEGQGAFRTVKYQETQYF. The entire variable domain, with the rest obtained from reference TRBV29-1 and TRBJ2-5, is as follows: SAVISQKPSRDICQRGTSLTIQCQVDSQVTMMFWYRQQPGQSLTLIATANQGSEATYESGFVIDKFPISRPNLTFSTLTVSNMSPEDSSIYLCSVEGQGAFRTVKYQETQYFGPGTRLLVL.

A note on this clonotype: This may arise from a read error, as a much more abundant clone is one base away. This chain links TRBV4-1 with TRBJ2-7; 11 nucleotides match TRBD2. V was clipped by 1 base and J by 3 bases; unmatched bases: 2. The V gene's germline CDR1 is MGHRA and CDR2 YSYEKL. The CDR3 totals 15 residues. The CDR3: CASSQVTSGDYEQYF. CDR3 in DNA: TGCGCCAGCAGCCAAGTGACTAGCGGGGACTACGAGCAGTACTTC.

V gene TRBV4-1 combines with J gene TRBJ2-5; possibly TRBD1 for D (6 bases). The CDR3 sequence is 15 residues long. CDR1 and CDR2 from the germline V gene are MGHRA and YSYEKL. V lost 4 bases, J lost 5 bases, and 17 bases lay in between. The chain's CDR3 is CASSLLTAQGETQYF. CDR3 sequence (DNA): TGCGCCAGCAGCCTACTGACAGCCCAGGGGGAGACCCAGTACTTC.